The 17 T cell receptor beta chains listed next were all sequenced from one sample in a study of early T cells in non-severe SARS-CoV-2 infection. MiXCR was run by TCRdb on the 5' RACE reads, yielding one entry per CDR3 protein. This sample has about 71,000 distinct CDR3 sequences, with around 13% found just once. The sample comprised whole blood. All receptors come from an adult who was a healthcare worker with PCR-confirmed SARS-CoV-2 infection or an uninfected control (not recorded which).

The chain carries TRBV11-2 and TRBJ1-1, with D possibly being TRBD1 (5 bases). V lost 2 bases and J 5 bases, leaving 12 bases between the germline ends. Germline V CDR1 and CDR2: SGHAT, FQNNGV. The CDR3 is 14 residues long. In nucleotides, the CDR3 is TGTGCCAGCAGCTTAACGGGGCGGGATACTGAAGCTTTCTTT. It translates to CASSLTGRDTEAFF.

This clonotype was seen a handful of times. This chain uses TRBV7-2 with TRBJ2-1; D possibly corresponds to TRBD1 (7 bases). The V gene lost 5 bases and the J gene lost 15 bases, with 20 bases spanning the gap. This CDR3 has 13 amino acids. Germline-derived CDR1 and CDR2 are SGHTA and FQGNSA. The CDR3 here is CASSGRTGTMVFF. For the CDR3, the DNA is TGTGCCAGCAGCGGGAGGACAGGTACGATGGTGTTCTTC.

Only a few counts were recorded for this clonotype. The chain links TRBV7-6 to TRBJ2-3; tentative D call: TRBD2 (6 bases). The CDR3 spans 15 residues. Trimming took 3 bases from V and 1 from J, leaving 11 bases between them. The germline CDR1 and CDR2 sequences are SGHVS and FNYEAQ. The CDR3 region has the DNA TGTGCCAGCAGCTTGAGCCGCGGGGGCACAGATACGCAGTATTTT. The encoded protein is CASSLSRGGTDTQYF.

In its sample, this clonotype was seen many times. V and J are TRBV11-3 and TRBJ1-1; D might be TRBD1 (6 bases). The V end was cut by 4 bases, the J end by 6 bases, with 9 bases between. This CDR3 is built from 12 residues. Germline V gene sequence: CDR1 SGHNT, CDR2 YENEEA. For the CDR3, the DNA is TGTGCCAGCAGCTCCAGGGGAGCTGAAGCTTTCTTT. Amino acid sequence: CASSSRGAEAFF.

Only one count was recorded for this clonotype. The chain is built from TRBV6-5 and TRBJ2-5; D unresolved. V was shortened by 5 bases and J by 2 bases, with 15 bases between the two germline ends. Germline assignment: CDR1 MNHEY and CDR2 SVGAGI. The CDR3 covers 15 residues. The CDR3 sequence: CASSRTRADQETQYF. The CDR3 nucleotides read TGTGCCAGCAGTCGAACTCGGGCAGATCAAGAGACCCAGTACTTC.

There are many counts of this clonotype. This chain links TRBV7-2 with TRBJ1-6, with 8 bases fitting TRBD1. The CDR3 is made up of 14 amino acids. Germline V gives CDR1 SGHTA, CDR2 FQGNSA. V shed 4 bases and J 9 bases; nucleotides not matched to a gene: 5. This CDR3 reads CASSWGQEGSPLHF. Written as DNA, the CDR3 is TGTGCCAGCAGCTGGGGACAGGAGGGTTCACCCCTCCACTTT.

Many counts were recorded for this clonotype. DNA of the CDR3: TGCAGCGTTGGGGAAACCTATCAGCCCCAGCATTTT. It yields the protein CSVGETYQPQHF. V usage is TRBV29-1 and J usage is TRBJ1-5; D gene ambiguous. Germline V gene data show CDR1 as SQVTM and CDR2 as ANQGSEA. The CDR3 consists of 12 residues. The ends were cut back, 4 bases at V and 5 bases at J, with 9 bases in the middle.

This clonotype was counted between two and nine times. This chain joins TRBV27 and TRBJ1-3, with a tentative D call TRBD1 (5 bases). V was cut by 6 bases and J by 0 bases, with 15 bases left in between. This CDR3 is built from 16 residues. CDR1 MNHEY and CDR2 SMNVEV come from the germline V gene (reference sequence). This CDR3 is CASSSGGPSSGNTIYF. The CDR3 DNA is TGTGCCAGCAGCTCTGGGGGACCGAGCTCTGGAAACACCATATATTTT.

This clonotype has a count of ten or more. The chain carries TRBV7-6 and TRBJ2-7; the D gene could be TRBD1 or TRBD2 (6 bases each). The CDR3 contains 13 residues. The V end lost 6 bases, the J end lost 6 bases, and 15 bases lay between the germline ends. CDR1 is SGHVS, CDR2 FNYEAQ, per germline. CDR3 region: CASSKGGGGEQYF. The CDR3 DNA sequence: TGTGCCAGCAGTAAGGGGGGAGGCGGCGAGCAGTACTTC. Variable domain in full (rest from reference TRBV7-6 and TRBJ2-7): GAGVSQSPRYKVTKRGQDVALRCDPISGHVSLYWYRQALGQGPEFLTYFNYEAQQDKSGLPNDRFSAERPEGSISTLTIQRTEQRDSAMYRCASSKGGGGEQYFGPGTRLTVT.

This clonotype was seen a few times. V usage is TRBV6-2 or TRBV6-3 and J usage is TRBJ2-3, with 8 bases aligning to TRBD2. CDR1 MNHEY and CDR2 SVGEGT come from the germline V gene. V lost 0 bases to trimming and J lost 3 bases; unmatched junction nucleotides: 14. The CDR3 length is 19 residues. The CDR3 coding sequence is TGTGCCAGCAGTTACTCGTTTTATGAGGAACTAGCGGATACAGATACGCAGTATTTT. Its protein product is CASSYSFYEELADTDTQYF.

This clonotype appeared a few times. The rearrangement links TRBV5-1 to TRBJ2-3; 8 bases map to TRBD1. The CDR3 loop spans 14 amino acids. Germline loops: CDR1 SGHRS, CDR2 YFSETQ. With 5 bases clipped from V and 8 bases from J, the junction kept 10 bases outside the gene matches. CDR3 coding DNA: TGCGCCAGCAGTCCTGCAGGGGGCGCGGCTACGCAGTATTTT. It is translated as CASSPAGGAATQYF.

The V call is TRBV6-2 or TRBV6-3, the J call TRBJ1-2, with a weak D call TRBD1 (5 bases). Trimming shortened V by 6 bases and J by 8 bases, and 13 bases separated the two germline ends. From germline, CDR1 is MNHEY and CDR2 SVGEGT. The CDR3 length is 12 residues. In DNA, the CDR3 is TGTGCCAGCAGAAGTAATGGGGACGGCTACACCTTC. Encoded protein: CASRSNGDGYTF.

This clonotype was picked up many times. This chain links TRBV11-1 with TRBJ1-4, with a tentative D call TRBD1 (5 bases). The CDR3 extends over 16 amino acids. Germline assignment: CDR1 SGHAT and CDR2 FQDESV (reference sequence). The V end was cut by 5 bases, the J end by 0 bases, with 13 bases between. The CDR3 region has the DNA TGTGCCAGCAGCCTGGACGGGACTGCAACTAATGAAAAACTGTTTTTT. Translated, it gives CASSLDGTATNEKLFF. Drawing the rest from reference TRBV11-1 and TRBJ1-4, the complete variable domain is EAEVAQSPRYKITEKSQAVAFWCDPISGHATLYWYRQILGQGPELLVQFQDESVVDDSQLPKDRFSAERLKGVDSTLKIQPAELGDSAMYLCASSLDGTATNEKLFFGSGTQLSVL.

The sample holds a few counts of this clonotype. The V and J genes are TRBV12-3 or TRBV12-4 and TRBJ1-1; D is perhaps TRBD1 (5 bases). The germline V and J ends were trimmed by 7 bases and 1 base, with 10 bases remaining between them. CDR3 size: 13 residues. The CDR3 DNA is TGTGCCAGCACCACAAGGGGGAACACTGAAGCTTTCTTT. Its protein product is CASTTRGNTEAFF.

The chain carries TRBV30 and TRBJ2-5; TRBD1 matches at 7 bases. CDR1 is GTSNPN, CDR2 SVGIG, per germline (reference sequence). Trimming took 8 bases from V and 5 from J; bases not matched to a gene: 14. There are 14 residues in the CDR3. DNA of the CDR3: TGTGCCGGGACAGCTGGTTTCTCCGGGGAGACCCAGTACTTC. It specifies CAGTAGFSGETQYF.

V is TRBV29-1 and J is TRBJ1-2, with D unclear. V was cut by 7 bases and J by 5 bases, with 17 bases left in between. The V gene's germline CDR1 is SQVTM and CDR2 ANQGSEA. This CDR3 has 13 amino acids. For the CDR3, the DNA is TGCAGCGCTAAGGACTTCCTTCGGTATGGCTACACCTTC. Its protein product is CSAKDFLRYGYTF.

This clonotype was detected many times. This chain uses TRBV7-9 with TRBJ2-2; possibly TRBD1 for D (6 bases). The germline V and J ends were trimmed by 5 bases and 0 bases, with 10 bases remaining between them. The length of the CDR3 is 15 residues. Looked up from germline, CDR1 is SEHNR and CDR2 is FQNEAQ (reference sequence). Here the CDR3 DNA reads TGTGCCAGCAGCCCGGGACACACGAACACCGGGGAGCTGTTTTTT. It codes for CASSPGHTNTGELFF.